These T cell receptor beta chains were read from a single sample in a study of CD8+CD57+ T cells in acquired aplastic anemia. From the reads, TCRdb called clonotypes with MiXCR, one entry per CDR3 protein. This repertoire shows 100,000 to 150,000 distinct CDR3 sequences, roughly 40% found once; its top ten account for about 2.6%. Material for sequencing was sorted CD4+, CD8+, or CD8+CD57+ T cells (not recorded which) from PBMCs. The receptors here all came from a human donor with aplastic anemia. CDR3s include the opening cysteine and the closing phenylalanine or tryptophan. D genes are given only for firm matches. Clone size is stated in some rows and not others, as once, few, many or a class when expanded.

D gene	clone size	V gene	J gene	CDR3 protein	CDR3 DNA
TRBD1	NA	TRBV20-1	TRBJ1-2	CSAKPPGTGGSGYTF	TGCAGTGCCAAACCACCGGGGACAGGGGGTTCTGGCTACACCTTC
NA	many	TRBV3-1	TRBJ1-1	CASSQAGTEAFF	TGTGCCAGCAGCCAGGCCGGGACAGAAGCTTTCTTT
TRBD1	once	TRBV2	TRBJ2-7	CASSYRDRSYEQYF	TGTGCCAGCAGCTACCGGGACAGGTCCTACGAGCAGTACTTC
NA	few	TRBV20-1	TRBJ1-1	CSVAFQRGHSEAFF	TGCAGTGTTGCTTTCCAACGGGGGCATTCTGAAGCTTTCTTT
NA	NA	TRBV10-3	TRBJ1-6	CASSPVKDRPPLHF	TGTGCCAGCAGCCCCGTTAAGGATCGACCTCCCCTCCACTTT
TRBD1	few	TRBV10-3	TRBJ2-3	CASSPLRDRGPDTQYF	TGTGCCAGCAGCCCTCTCCGGGACAGGGGGCCTGATACGCAGTATTTT
NA	NA	TRBV2	TRBJ1-2	CASSVDANYGYTF	TGTGCCAGCAGTGTCGACGCTAACTATGGCTACACCTTC
NA	NA	TRBV9	TRBJ2-5	CASSVEGRTGETQYF	TGTGCCAGCAGCGTAGAGGGCAGGACTGGGGAGACCCAGTACTTC
NA	many	TRBV7-9	TRBJ1-2	CAIPRADGIYGYTF	TGTGCCATCCCCCGAGCGGACGGGATCTATGGCTACACCTTC
NA	once	TRBV11-2	TRBJ2-3	CASSQADAPTDTQYF	TGTGCCAGCAGCCAAGCCGATGCCCCCACAGATACGCAGTATTTT
NA	NA	TRBV29-1	TRBJ2-5	CSVDRDQETQYF	TGCAGCGTTGACAGGGACCAAGAGACCCAGTACTTC
NA	few	TRBV28	TRBJ2-5	CASRPDIQETQYF	TGTGCCAGCAGACCCGATATCCAAGAGACCCAGTACTTC
TRBD2	once	TRBV20-1	TRBJ2-3	CSASRTGGGAGGTDTQYF	TGCAGTGCTAGTAGGACTGGCGGGGGGGCCGGGGGCACAGATACGCAGTATTTT
NA	once	TRBV2	TRBJ1-2	CASRGGANYGYTF	TGTGCCAGCAGAGGGGGGGCTAACTATGGCTACACCTTC
TRBD1	many	TRBV5-5	TRBJ2-7	CASSFGQGRDEQYF	TGTGCCAGCAGCTTTGGACAGGGAAGAGACGAGCAGTACTTC
NA	NA	TRBV20-1	TRBJ1-5	CSASAGMENQPQHF	TGCAGTGCTAGCGCGGGGATGGAAAATCAGCCCCAGCATTTT
NA	many	TRBV19	TRBJ1-1	CASSKFRGSEAFF	TGTGCCAGTAGTAAGTTTCGGGGGAGTGAAGCTTTCTTT
TRBD1	NA	TRBV20-1	TRBJ1-6	CSARETGGANNSPLHF	TGCAGTGCTAGAGAGACAGGGGGCGCGAATAATTCACCCCTCCACTTT
NA	many	TRBV6-1	TRBJ1-6	CASSERRSPLHF	TGTGCCAGCAGTGAACGGCGGTCACCCCTCCACTTT
TRBD2	many	TRBV7-9	TRBJ2-2	CASTGGARTTGELFF	TGTGCCTCAACGGGGGGGGCGAGAACCACCGGGGAGCTGTTTTTT
NA	NA	TRBV15	TRBJ1-5	CATSRGWTDSNQPQHF	TGTGCCACCAGCAGAGGGTGGACTGACTCCAATCAGCCCCAGCATTTT
NA	NA	TRBV12-5	TRBJ1-1	CASGLLGDTEAFF	TGTGCTAGTGGTTTGTTGGGGGACACTGAAGCTTTCTTT
TRBD1	NA	TRBV10-1	TRBJ1-5	CASKGGPNQPQHF	TGCGCCAGTAAAGGGGGCCCCAATCAGCCCCAGCATTTT
NA	NA	TRBV30	TRBJ1-1	CAWSVEGSTEAFF	TGTGCCTGGAGTGTAGAGGGGAGCACTGAAGCTTTCTTT
NA	many	TRBV7-8	TRBJ1-2	CASSHRDTSYGYTF	TGTGCCAGCAGCCATCGGGACACCTCCTATGGCTACACCTTC
NA	few	TRBV18	TRBJ1-2	CASSPPRSGYTF	TGTGCCAGCTCACCACCCCGGTCTGGCTACACCTTC
TRBD1	NA	TRBV10-3	TRBJ1-1	CAISPGTVSEAFF	TGTGCCATCAGCCCCGGGACAGTATCTGAAGCTTTCTTT
NA	NA	TRBV10-1	TRBJ2-5	CASSGALQETQYF	TGCGCCAGCAGTGGCGCGTTACAAGAGACCCAGTACTTC
TRBD1	many	TRBV11-1	TRBJ1-3	CASSTRGSGGDGNTIYF	TGTGCCAGCAGCACCAGAGGGTCAGGGGGTGATGGAAACACCATATATTTT
NA	NA	TRBV2	TRBJ2-5	CASRWTDETQYF	TGTGCCAGCAGATGGACAGATGAGACCCAGTACTTC
TRBD2	once	TRBV29-1	TRBJ2-3	CSVGVLAGSTDTQYF	TGCAGCGTTGGCGTACTAGCGGGGAGCACAGATACGCAGTATTTT
NA	many	TRBV7-9	TRBJ1-2	CASSRREGVPRYTF	TGTGCCAGCAGCCGTAGGGAGGGGGTCCCACGCTACACCTTC
NA	few	TRBV10-2	TRBJ1-6	CASSNRPSGNSPLHF	TGCGCCAGCAGCAATCGGCCCTCTGGTAATTCACCCCTCCACTTT
NA	many	TRBV18	TRBJ2-7	CASSPNRVYEQYF	TGTGCCAGCTCACCAAACAGGGTGTACGAGCAGTACTTC
NA	NA	TRBV15	TRBJ2-7	CATSRDRGGVGYF	TGTGCCACCAGCAGAGATCGAGGAGGCGTAGGGTACTTC
NA	many	TRBV4-1	TRBJ2-7	CASSQDGTRAGYEQYF	TGCGCCAGCAGCCAAGATGGGACAAGGGCGGGCTACGAGCAGTACTTC
NA	many	TRBV11-2	TRBJ1-5	CASSLGQNYQPQHF	TGTGCCAGCAGCTTAGGACAAAACTATCAGCCCCAGCATTTT
NA	many	TRBV7-9	TRBJ1-1	CASSLQGLGLTEAFF	TGTGCCAGCAGCTTACAGGGGTTAGGGCTCACTGAAGCTTTCTTT
NA	NA	TRBV28	TRBJ2-3	CASDGRPTDTQYF	TGTGCCAGTGATGGGCGGCCGACAGATACGCAGTATTTT
TRBD1	NA	TRBV5-1	TRBJ2-7	CASSTGQGVGYEQYF	TGCGCCAGCAGCACCGGACAGGGCGTTGGCTACGAGCAGTACTTC
TRBD2	few	TRBV5-1	TRBJ2-3	CASSLDPVSGGRTDTQYF	TGCGCCAGCAGCTTGGATCCTGTTAGCGGGGGTAGAACAGATACGCAGTATTTT
NA	few	TRBV3-1	TRBJ2-3	CASSPFDSGDTQYF	TGTGCCAGCAGCCCCTTCGATAGCGGAGATACGCAGTATTTT
TRBD1	NA	TRBV20-1	TRBJ1-5	CSAGPTDRAGQPQHF	TGCAGTGCTGGACCAACGGACAGGGCCGGGCAGCCCCAGCATTTT
NA	many	TRBV12-3/TRBV12-4	TRBJ1-5	CASSSQGGGQPQHF	TGTGCCAGCAGCTCTCAGGGAGGGGGTCAGCCCCAGCATTTT
TRBD2	NA	TRBV19	TRBJ2-1	CASSSLAGDEQFF	TGTGCCAGTAGTTCACTAGCGGGGGATGAGCAGTTCTTC
NA	many	TRBV20-1	TRBJ1-3	CSARGGGSIPGNTIYF	TGCAGTGCTAGAGGCGGGGGGAGCATCCCTGGAAACACCATATATTTT
NA	many	TRBV24-1	TRBJ2-7	CATSDTTGSLDEQYF	TGTGCCACCAGTGATACGACTGGATCCTTGGACGAGCAGTACTTC